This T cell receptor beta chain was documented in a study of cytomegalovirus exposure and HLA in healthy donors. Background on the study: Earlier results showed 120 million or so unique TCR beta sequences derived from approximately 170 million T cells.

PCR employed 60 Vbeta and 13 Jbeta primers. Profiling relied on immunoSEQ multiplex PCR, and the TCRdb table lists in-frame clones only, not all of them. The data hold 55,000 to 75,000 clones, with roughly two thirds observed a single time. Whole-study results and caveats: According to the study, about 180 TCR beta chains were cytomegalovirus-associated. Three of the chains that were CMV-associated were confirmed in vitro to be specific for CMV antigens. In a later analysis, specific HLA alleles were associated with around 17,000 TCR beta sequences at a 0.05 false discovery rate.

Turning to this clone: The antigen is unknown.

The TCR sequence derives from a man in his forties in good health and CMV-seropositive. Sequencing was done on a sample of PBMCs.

CDR3 in DNA: TGCGCCAGCAGCTGGGCCTCCAACACTGAAGCTTTCTTT. This gives the protein CASSWASNTEAFF. V usage is TRBV5-1 and J usage is TRBJ1-1; D is uncertain. This CDR3 has 13 residues. The V gene's germline CDR1 is SGHRS and CDR2 YFSETQ. Between the trimmed V and J ends, which lost 3 bases and 2 bases, there was a span of 8 bases.